A single sample is the source of the 13 T cell receptor beta chains below, sequenced in a study of T cells in Graves' hyperthyroidism and ophthalmopathy. Template material for amplifying TCR beta CDR3 regions consisted of RNA transcripts. Primed by the HTBI set, a first-round RT-PCR was run on the TCR CDR3. TCRdb re-called the multiplex PCR reads with MiXCR, one entry per CDR3 protein. The data hold roughly 740,000 distinct CDR3 sequences, with roughly 15% observed a single time. Input material: blood. Receptor source: a man younger than 30 with Graves' hyperthyroidism.

This clonotype has ten or more counts. The chain combines TRBV27 with TRBJ1-6; D gene ambiguous. The CDR3 totals 12 residues. Trimming left V 2 bases short and J 9 bases short, with 5 bases between. Germline V gene lookup returns CDR1 MNHEY and CDR2 SMNVEV (reference sequence). The CDR3 DNA follows: TGTGCCAGCAGTTTACGAGGTTCACCCCTCCACTTT. This gives the protein CASSLRGSPLHF.

This clonotype came up a few times. The V call is TRBV7-2, the J call TRBJ2-2; unclear D gene. V was shortened by 2 bases and J by 4 bases, with 11 bases between the two germline ends. CDR1 is SGHTA, CDR2 FQGNSA, per germline. The CDR3 covers 15 residues. Here the CDR3 DNA reads TGTGCCAGCAGCTTATTGGCCAGTAGCACCGGGGAGCTGTTTTTT. Translating it yields CASSLLASSTGELFF. Based on the CDR3 plus reference TRBV7-2 and TRBJ2-2, the full variable domain is GAGVSQSPSNKVTEKGKDVELRCDPISGHTALYWYRQSLGQGLEFLIYFQGNSAPDKSGLPSDRFSAERTGGSVSTLTIQRTQQEDSAVYLCASSLLASSTGELFFGEGSRLTVL.

This clonotype has only a few counts. The rearrangement joins TRBV29-1 to TRBJ2-7; D might be TRBD1 or TRBD2, each matching 5 bases. The V end lost 7 bases, the J end lost 6 bases, and 10 bases lay between the germline ends. The CDR3 has 10 residues. Germline-derived CDR1 and CDR2 are SQVTM and ANQGSEA. This CDR3 reads CSAGGPEQYF. For the CDR3, the DNA is TGCAGCGCTGGGGGACCCGAGCAGTACTTC.

The rearrangement links TRBV2 to TRBJ2-1, with 7 bases aligning to TRBD2. The V gene end was trimmed by 2 bases and the J gene end by 7 bases; junction bases not matched to a gene: 11. This CDR3 comprises 16 residues. The germline V gene has CDR1 SNHLY and CDR2 FYNNEI. CDR3 amino acids: CASSERLWEGQNEQFF. In DNA form, the CDR3 reads TGTGCCAGCAGTGAAAGATTGTGGGAGGGCCAGAATGAGCAGTTCTTC. The entire variable domain, with the rest obtained from reference TRBV2 and TRBJ2-1, is as follows: EPEVTQTPSHQVTQMGQEVILRCVPISNHLYFYWYRQILGQKVEFLVSFYNNEISEKSEIFDDQFSVERPDGSNFTLKIRSTKLEDSAMYFCASSERLWEGQNEQFFGPGTRLTVL.

The table lists this clonotype with many counts. This chain uses TRBV5-1 with TRBJ2-3; D is uncertain. This CDR3 spans 15 amino acids. The germline V gene encodes CDR1 SGHRS and CDR2 YFSETQ. Trimming cost V 0 bases and J 0 bases, with 8 bases left between them. CDR3 region: CASSLGLSSTDTQYF. CDR3 nucleotide sequence: TGCGCCAGCAGCTTGGGACTGTCGAGCACAGATACGCAGTATTTT.

This clonotype was seen at least ten times. The chain combines TRBV11-2 with TRBJ2-3; 9 bases are shared with TRBD2. This CDR3 has 15 amino acids. Germline CDR1 is SGHAT and CDR2 is FQNNGV. The V segment lost 6 bases and the J segment 0 bases; nucleotides outside the gene matches: 4. The CDR3 DNA reads TGTGCCAGCAGACCTAGCGGGACTAGCACAGATACGCAGTATTTT. Translation gives CASRPSGTSTDTQYF.

This clonotype was seen at least ten times. The chain combines TRBV30 with TRBJ2-2; D tentatively reads TRBD1 or TRBD2 (5 bases each). The CDR3 contains 17 residues. Germline V gene sequence: CDR1 GTSNPN, CDR2 SVGIG (reference sequence). V lost 8 bases, J lost 2 bases, and 24 bases lay in between. This chain's CDR3 is CARSRDGLPSNTGELFF. The DNA of the CDR3 is TGTGCCCGGTCAAGGGACGGCCTCCCCTCTAACACCGGGGAGCTGTTTTTT.

The rearrangement uses TRBV11-2 and TRBJ1-2; D may be TRBD1 (5 bases). The V end was cut by 6 bases, the J end by 8 bases, with 19 bases between. The CDR3 loop spans 14 amino acids. Germline CDR1 is SGHAT and CDR2 is FQNNGV. Here the CDR3 reads CASSLRQGGAGYTF. The CDR3 DNA reads TGTGCCAGCAGTTTACGGCAGGGTGGAGCGGGCTACACCTTC.

In this sample, this clonotype turned up a few times. V and J are TRBV7-9 and TRBJ2-5; 7 nucleotides line up with TRBD1. This CDR3 region has 15 residues. From germline, CDR1 is SEHNR and CDR2 FQNEAQ (reference sequence). V lost 3 bases and J lost 5; bases outside the gene matches: 9. CDR3 loop: CASSFGDSGAETQYF. CDR3 nucleotides: TGTGCCAGCAGCTTTGGGGACAGTGGGGCGGAGACCCAGTACTTC.

This clonotype appeared a few times. The genes are TRBV20-1 and TRBJ2-7; 9 nucleotides match TRBD1. Germline V CDR1 and CDR2: DFQATT, SNEGSKA (reference sequence). After removal of 6 bases from V and 2 bases from J, the junction contained 8 bases not matched to a gene. The CDR3 loop spans 14 amino acids. The CDR3 sequence is CSAFPGTGPYEQYF. CDR3 in DNA: TGCAGTGCCTTTCCCGGGACAGGGCCCTACGAGCAGTACTTC.

Only a few counts were recorded for this clonotype. J is TRBJ1-5 and V is TRBV4-1; TRBD1 might be the D (5 bases). CDR3 length: 15 residues. CDR1 is MGHRA, CDR2 YSYEKL, per germline. Trimming took off 6 bases at V and 1 base at J, with 13 bases between the two ends. Written as DNA, the CDR3 is TGCGCCAGCAGTAGCAGGGCAGGAAGCAATCAGCCCCAGCATTTT. Translation gives CASSSRAGSNQPQHF.

This clonotype showed up many times. This rearrangement joins TRBV6-1 to TRBJ1-1; D is unclear. The CDR3 sequence is 17 residues long. With 2 bases removed from V and 0 bases from J, the gap between germline ends came to 16 bases. Germline V gives CDR1 MNHNS, CDR2 SASEGT. The CDR3 is CASSERWQDLLNTEAFF. The CDR3 DNA reads TGTGCCAGCAGTGAAAGGTGGCAGGACCTATTGAACACTGAAGCTTTCTTT.

The rearrangement joins TRBV29-1 to TRBJ2-1; D ambiguous. The CDR3 extends over 10 amino acids. CDR1 is SQVTM and CDR2 is ANQGSEA in the germline V gene. V was cut by 3 bases and J by 5 bases, with 2 bases left in between. CDR3 protein: CSVDHNEQFF. The CDR3 nucleotides are TGCAGCGTTGATCACAATGAGCAGTTCTTC.